This T cell receptor (beta chain) was found in a study of blood T cell repertoires in COVID-19. Study context: Samples of COVID-19 (acute and convalescent) were obtained from the United States, Italy and Spain.

Study processing details: From reference gene primer amplification, estimates of nucleated cell counts were derived. Sequenced by immunoSEQ multiplex PCR; TCRdb stores in-frame clones only, minus some. The V and J calls and clone size come from that table; D and trimming were worked out from the DNA. The table records about 330,000 clones, about 88% of them present only once. V lost 3 bases and J lost 3; bases outside the gene matches: 3. CDR1 and CDR2 (germline): KGHSH, LQKENI. The CDR3 is 14 residues long. Recruitment covered about 25 US areas and drew participants whose ages spanned about 18 to 89 years. Cohort 3 recovered donors had two negative PCRs, clearance, or symptom resolution.

Sequences were obtained from PBMCs or T cells enriched from blood (not recorded which). The sequence derives from a woman in her thirties who had recovered from COVID-19. The V and J genes are TRBV18 and TRBJ2-5; 8 bases agree with TRBD2. The CDR3 here is CASSPGSGEETQYF. As DNA, the CDR3 is TGTGCCAGCTCACCGGGTAGCGGGGAAGAGACCCAGTACTTC.